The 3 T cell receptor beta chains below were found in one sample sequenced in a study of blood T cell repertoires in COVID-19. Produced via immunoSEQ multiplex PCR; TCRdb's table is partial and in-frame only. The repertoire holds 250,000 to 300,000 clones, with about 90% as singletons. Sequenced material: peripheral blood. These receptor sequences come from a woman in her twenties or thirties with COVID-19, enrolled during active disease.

DNA for the CDR3: TGTGCCAGCAGCTTAAGACTAGCGGGAGGCCCTGGGAGCGGGGAGCTGTTTTTT. Its protein product is CASSLRLAGGPGSGELFF. The chain recombines TRBV11-2 with TRBJ2-2, with 13 nucleotides matching TRBD2. The J segment lost 7 bases and the V segment lost 2 bases, leaving 10 bases of the junction unmatched. The germline CDR1 and CDR2 sequences are SGHAT and FQNNGV. CDR3 size: 18 residues.

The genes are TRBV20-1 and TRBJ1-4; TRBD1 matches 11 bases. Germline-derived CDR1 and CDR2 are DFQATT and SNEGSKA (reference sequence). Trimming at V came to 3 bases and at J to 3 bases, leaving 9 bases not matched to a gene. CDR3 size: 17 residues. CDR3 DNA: TGCAGTGCTAGTACAGGACAGGGGGCATCGGCTAATGAAAAACTGTTTTTT. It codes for CSASTGQGASANEKLFF.

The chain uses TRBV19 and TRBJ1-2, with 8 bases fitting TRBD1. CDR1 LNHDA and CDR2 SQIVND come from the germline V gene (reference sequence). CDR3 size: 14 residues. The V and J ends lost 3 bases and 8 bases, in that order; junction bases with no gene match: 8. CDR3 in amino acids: CASSIPGQGGGYTF. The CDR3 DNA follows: TGTGCCAGTAGTATCCCCGGACAGGGAGGAGGCTACACCTTC.